This record covers a single T cell receptor beta chain. Next came a second PCR, run for roughly 6 to 11 cycles, which used a sample-barcoded 5' primer along with a J-beta primer mix. TCRdb processed the 5' RACE reads anew with MiXCR; each CDR3 protein has one entry. The sample holds about 400,000 distinct CDR3 sequences, over 45% seen once. The people who gave samples were healthy Caucasians from Russia, aged roughly 6 to 100. There were at least 6 micrograms of total RNA extracted from every sample. This record belongs to a study of blood T cells in healthy people across ages. For the study at large: T cells yielded about one barcoded beta molecule per two cells through template switching.

The specimen sequenced was blood. This clonotype was obtained from a man aged 55 to 70 in good health.

CDR3 nucleotide sequence: TGTGCCAGCAGCTTGTCCCCCGGTGGGACAACCTACGAGCAGTACTTC. It is translated as CASSLSPGGTTYEQYF. The V and J genes are TRBV5-6 and TRBJ2-4, with a weak D call TRBD1 (6 bases). The closer fit of TRBJ2-7 to the DNA end suggests the J call may be wrong. Germline V gene sequence: CDR1 SGHDT, CDR2 YYEEEE. The CDR3 has 16 residues.